This T cell receptor beta chain is drawn from a study of T cell therapy after organ transplantation. Notes on the study in general: Post-therapy CD8 clonality change correlated inversely with pretherapy clonality.

Generated by immunoSEQ multiplex PCR, the TCRdb table keeps only in-frame clones and is missing some. The data contain roughly 6,200 clones, less than 80% of them singletons. Time point in this sample: 4-8 weeks after completion of therapy. The length of the CDR3 is 15 residues. V lost 4 bases, J lost 4 bases, and 4 bases stayed unmatched. Germline V gene sequence: CDR1 MDHEN, CDR2 SYDVKM. A word on this clone: Its antigen is undetermined.

The sequencing used CD8+ T cells from blood, collected after autologous CMV-specific T cell therapy. The chain uses TRBV28 and TRBJ1-5; TRBD1 aligns across 10 bases. The source is a human patient who had received a solid organ transplant and had CMV disease. Some of the T cells might come from the graft donor. The CDR3 nucleotides read TGTGCCAGCAGTTCGCTGGGACAGGGGAATCAGCCCCAGCATTTT. Protein product: CASSSLGQGNQPQHF.